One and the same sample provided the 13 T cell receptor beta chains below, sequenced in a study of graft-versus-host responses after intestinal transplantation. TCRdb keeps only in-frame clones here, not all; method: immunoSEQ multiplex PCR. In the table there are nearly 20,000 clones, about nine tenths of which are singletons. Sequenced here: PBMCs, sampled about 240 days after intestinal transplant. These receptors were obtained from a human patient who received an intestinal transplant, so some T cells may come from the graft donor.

DNA for the CDR3: TGTGCCAGCAGCTACAGGGTTCGCACCGGGGAGCTGTTTTTT. It translates to CASSYRVRTGELFF. The J gene is TRBJ2-2, the V gene TRBV11-3, with D perhaps matching TRBD1 (6 bases). The germline gives CDR1 SGHNT, CDR2 YENEEA. The CDR3 has 14 amino acids. Trimming pared 4 bases from V and 4 bases from J, leaving 10 bases between.

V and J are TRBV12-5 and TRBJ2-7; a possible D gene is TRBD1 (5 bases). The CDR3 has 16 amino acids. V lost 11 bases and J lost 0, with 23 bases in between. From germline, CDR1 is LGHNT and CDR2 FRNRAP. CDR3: CASASPGWGSSYEQYF. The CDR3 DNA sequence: TGTGCTTCCGCATCCCCCGGGTGGGGCAGCTCCTACGAGCAGTACTTC.

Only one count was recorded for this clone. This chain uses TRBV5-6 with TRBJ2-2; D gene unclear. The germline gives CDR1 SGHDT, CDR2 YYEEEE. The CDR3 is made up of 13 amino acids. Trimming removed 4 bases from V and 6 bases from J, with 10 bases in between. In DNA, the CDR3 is TGTGCCAGCAGCGGAGACCGGTCCGGGGAGCTGTTTTTT. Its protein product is CASSGDRSGELFF.

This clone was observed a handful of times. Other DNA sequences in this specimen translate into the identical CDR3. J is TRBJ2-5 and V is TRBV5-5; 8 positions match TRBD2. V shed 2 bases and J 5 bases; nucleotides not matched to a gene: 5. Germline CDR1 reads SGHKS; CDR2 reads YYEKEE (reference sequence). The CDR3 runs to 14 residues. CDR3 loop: CASSFRGGRETQYF. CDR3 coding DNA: TGTGCCAGCAGCTTCCGGGGGGGTCGGGAGACCCAGTACTTC.

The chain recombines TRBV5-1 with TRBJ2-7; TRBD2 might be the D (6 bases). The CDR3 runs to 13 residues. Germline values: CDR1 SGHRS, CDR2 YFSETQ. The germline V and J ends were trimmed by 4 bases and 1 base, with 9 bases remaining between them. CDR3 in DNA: TGCGCCAGCAGCACCGGGAGTTCCTACGAGCAGTACTTC. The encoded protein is CASSTGSSYEQYF.

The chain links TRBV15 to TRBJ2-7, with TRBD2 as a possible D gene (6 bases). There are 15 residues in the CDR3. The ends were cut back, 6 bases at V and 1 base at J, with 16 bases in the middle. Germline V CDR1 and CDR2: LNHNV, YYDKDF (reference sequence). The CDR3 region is CATSMEGRLSYEQYF. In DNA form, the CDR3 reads TGTGCCACCAGTATGGAGGGACGTCTTTCCTACGAGCAGTACTTC.

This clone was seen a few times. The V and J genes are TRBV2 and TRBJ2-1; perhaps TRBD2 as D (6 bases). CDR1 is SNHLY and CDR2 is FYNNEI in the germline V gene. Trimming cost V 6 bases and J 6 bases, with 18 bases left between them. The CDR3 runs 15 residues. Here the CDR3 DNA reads TGTGCCAGCAGCGACGGGGTCGGGGGAGGCAATGAGCAGTTCTTC. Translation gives CASSDGVGGGNEQFF. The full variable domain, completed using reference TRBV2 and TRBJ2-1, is EPEVTQTPSHQVTQMGQEVILRCVPISNHLYFYWYRQILGQKVEFLVSFYNNEISEKSEIFDDQFSVERPDGSNFTLKIRSTKLEDSAMYFCASSDGVGGGNEQFFGPGTRLTVL.

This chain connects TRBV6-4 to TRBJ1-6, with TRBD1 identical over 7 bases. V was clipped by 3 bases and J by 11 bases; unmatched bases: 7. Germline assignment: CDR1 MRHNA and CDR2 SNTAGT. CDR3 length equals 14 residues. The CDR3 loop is CASSDPDREPPLHF. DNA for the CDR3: TGTGCCAGCAGTGATCCCGACAGGGAACCACCCCTCCACTTT.

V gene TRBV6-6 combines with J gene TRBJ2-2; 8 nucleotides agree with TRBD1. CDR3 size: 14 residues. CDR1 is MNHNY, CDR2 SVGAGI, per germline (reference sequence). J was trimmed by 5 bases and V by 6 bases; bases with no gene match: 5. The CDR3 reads CASSPGQVTGELFF. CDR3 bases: TGTGCCAGCAGCCCGGGACAGGTTACCGGGGAGCTGTTTTTT.

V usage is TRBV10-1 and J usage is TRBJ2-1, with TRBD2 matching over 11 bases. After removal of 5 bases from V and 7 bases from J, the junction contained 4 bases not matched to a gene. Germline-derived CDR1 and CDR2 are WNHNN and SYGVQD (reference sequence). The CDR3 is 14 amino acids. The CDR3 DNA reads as TGCGCCAGCAGTTCTAGCGGGGGGCGAAATGAGCAGTTCTTC. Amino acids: CASSSSGGRNEQFF.

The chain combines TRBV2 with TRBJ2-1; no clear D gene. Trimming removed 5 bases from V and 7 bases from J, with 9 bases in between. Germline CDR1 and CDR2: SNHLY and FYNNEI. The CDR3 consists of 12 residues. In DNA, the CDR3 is TGTGCCAGCAGTTCCGGTGGTAATGAGCAGTTCTTC. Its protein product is CASSSGGNEQFF.

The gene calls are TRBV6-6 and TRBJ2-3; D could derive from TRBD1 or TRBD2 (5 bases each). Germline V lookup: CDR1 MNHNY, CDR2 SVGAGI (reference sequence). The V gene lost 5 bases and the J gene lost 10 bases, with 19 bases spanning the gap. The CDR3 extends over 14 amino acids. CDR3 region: CASSRTGPGPSQYF. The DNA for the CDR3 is TGTGCCAGCAGTCGTACGGGGCCGGGGCCGTCGCAGTATTTT.

The CDR3, as DNA: TGTGCCAGCAGCCGACTGCCCGGGACAGGGATCACAGATACGCAGTATTTT. This codes for CASSRLPGTGITDTQYF. The chain employs TRBV4-2 and TRBJ2-3, with 9 bases aligning to TRBD1. Unmatched junction bases numbered 10, after V lost 4 bases and J lost 2 bases. CDR1 is LGHNA, CDR2 YNFKEQ, per germline. The CDR3 runs 17 residues.